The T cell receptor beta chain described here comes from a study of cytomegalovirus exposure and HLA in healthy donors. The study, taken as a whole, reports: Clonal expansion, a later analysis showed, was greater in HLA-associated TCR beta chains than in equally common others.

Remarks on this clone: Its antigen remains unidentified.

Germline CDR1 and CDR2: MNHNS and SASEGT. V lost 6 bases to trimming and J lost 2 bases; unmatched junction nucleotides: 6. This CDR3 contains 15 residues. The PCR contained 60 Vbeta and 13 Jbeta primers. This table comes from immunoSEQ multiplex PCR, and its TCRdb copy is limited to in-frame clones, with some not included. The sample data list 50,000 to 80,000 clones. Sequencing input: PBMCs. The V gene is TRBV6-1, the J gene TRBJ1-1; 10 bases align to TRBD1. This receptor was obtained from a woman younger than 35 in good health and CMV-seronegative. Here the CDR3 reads CASSDRGQVNTEAFF. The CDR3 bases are TGTGCCAGCAGCGACAGGGGGCAAGTCAACACTGAAGCTTTCTTT.